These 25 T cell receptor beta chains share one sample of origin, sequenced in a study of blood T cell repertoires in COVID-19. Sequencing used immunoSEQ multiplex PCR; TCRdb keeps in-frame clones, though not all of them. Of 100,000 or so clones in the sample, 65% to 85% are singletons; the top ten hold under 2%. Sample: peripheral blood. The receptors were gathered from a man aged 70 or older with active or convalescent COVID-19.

The CDR3 DNA is TGTGCCAGCAGTCGACAGGGGAACAATCAGCCCCAGCATTTT. The encoded protein is CASSRQGNNQPQHF. This chain links TRBV2 with TRBJ1-5; 8 bases agree with TRBD1. CDR1 and CDR2 (germline): SNHLY, FYNNEI. J gave up 3 bases and V 5 bases, and 3 bases lay outside the gene matches. The CDR3 sequence is 14 residues long.

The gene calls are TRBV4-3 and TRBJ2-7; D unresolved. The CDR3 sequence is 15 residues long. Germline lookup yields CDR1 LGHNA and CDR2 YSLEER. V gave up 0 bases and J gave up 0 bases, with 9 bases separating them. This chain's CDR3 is CASSQDLGSSYEQYF. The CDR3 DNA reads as TGCGCCAGCAGCCAAGATCTGGGCAGCTCCTACGAGCAGTACTTC.

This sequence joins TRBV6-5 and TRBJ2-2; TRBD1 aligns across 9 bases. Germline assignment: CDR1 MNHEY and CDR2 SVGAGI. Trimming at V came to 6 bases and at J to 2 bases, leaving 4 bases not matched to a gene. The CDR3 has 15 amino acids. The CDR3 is CASRNTGGNTGELFF. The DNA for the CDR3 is TGTGCCAGCAGGAATACAGGGGGCAACACCGGGGAGCTGTTTTTT.

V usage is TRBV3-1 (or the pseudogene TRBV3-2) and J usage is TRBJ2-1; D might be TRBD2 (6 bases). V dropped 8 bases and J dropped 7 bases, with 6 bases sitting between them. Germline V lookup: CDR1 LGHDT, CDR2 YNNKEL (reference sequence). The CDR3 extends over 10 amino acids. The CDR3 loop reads CASGGNEQFF. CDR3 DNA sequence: TGTGCCAGCGGGGGGAATGAGCAGTTCTTC.

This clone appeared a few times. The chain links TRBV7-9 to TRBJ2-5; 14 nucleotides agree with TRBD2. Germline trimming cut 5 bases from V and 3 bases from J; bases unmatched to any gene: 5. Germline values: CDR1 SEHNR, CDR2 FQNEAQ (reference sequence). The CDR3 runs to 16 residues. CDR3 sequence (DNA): TGTGCCAGCAGCCTTCGGACTAGCGGGGGGAAAGAGACCCAGTACTTC. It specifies CASSLRTSGGKETQYF.

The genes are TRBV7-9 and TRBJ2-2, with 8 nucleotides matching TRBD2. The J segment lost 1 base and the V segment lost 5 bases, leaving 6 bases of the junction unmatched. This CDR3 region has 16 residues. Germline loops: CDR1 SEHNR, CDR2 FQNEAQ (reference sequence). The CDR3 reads CASSPARGGNTGELFF. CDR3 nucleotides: TGTGCCAGCAGCCCCGCCCGGGGGGGGAACACCGGGGAGCTGTTTTTT.

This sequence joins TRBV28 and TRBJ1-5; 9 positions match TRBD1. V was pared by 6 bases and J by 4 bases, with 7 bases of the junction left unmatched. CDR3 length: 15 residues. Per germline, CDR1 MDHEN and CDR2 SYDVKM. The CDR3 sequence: CASSFDRGRNQPQHF. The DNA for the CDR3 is TGTGCCAGCAGCTTCGACAGGGGGAGAAATCAGCCCCAGCATTTT. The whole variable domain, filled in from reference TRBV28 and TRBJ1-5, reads DVKVTQSSRYLVKRTGEKVFLECVQDMDHENMFWYRQDPGLGLRLIYFSYDVKMKEKGDIPEGYSVSREKKERFSLILESASTNQTSMYLCASSFDRGRNQPQHFGDGTRLSIL.

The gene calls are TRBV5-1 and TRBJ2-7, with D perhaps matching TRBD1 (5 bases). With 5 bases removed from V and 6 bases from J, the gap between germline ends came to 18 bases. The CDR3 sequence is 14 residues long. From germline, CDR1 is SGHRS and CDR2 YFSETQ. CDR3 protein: CASRQDPLLGEQYF. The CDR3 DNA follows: TGCGCCAGCAGACAGGACCCTCTTCTCGGCGAGCAGTACTTC.

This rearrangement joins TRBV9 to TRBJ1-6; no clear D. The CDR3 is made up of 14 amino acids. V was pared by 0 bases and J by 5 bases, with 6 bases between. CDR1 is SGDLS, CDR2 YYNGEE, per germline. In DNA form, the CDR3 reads TGTGCCAGCAGCGTAGACAGTAATAATTCACCCCTCCACTTT. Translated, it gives CASSVDSNNSPLHF.

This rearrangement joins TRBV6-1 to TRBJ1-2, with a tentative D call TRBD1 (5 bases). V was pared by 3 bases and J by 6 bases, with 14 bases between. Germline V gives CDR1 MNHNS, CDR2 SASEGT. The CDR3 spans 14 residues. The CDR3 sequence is CASSDGGFIDGYTF. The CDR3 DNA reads TGTGCCAGCAGTGACGGGGGATTTATTGATGGCTACACCTTC.

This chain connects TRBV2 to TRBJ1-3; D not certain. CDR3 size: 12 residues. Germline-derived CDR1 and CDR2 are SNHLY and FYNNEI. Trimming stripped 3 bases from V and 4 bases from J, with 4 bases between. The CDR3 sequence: CASSDQGNTIYF. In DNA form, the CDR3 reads TGTGCCAGCAGTGATCAGGGAAACACCATATATTTT. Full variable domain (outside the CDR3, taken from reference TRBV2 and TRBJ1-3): EPEVTQTPSHQVTQMGQEVILRCVPISNHLYFYWYRQILGQKVEFLVSFYNNEISEKSEIFDDQFSVERPDGSNFTLKIRSTKLEDSAMYFCASSDQGNTIYFGEGSWLTVV.

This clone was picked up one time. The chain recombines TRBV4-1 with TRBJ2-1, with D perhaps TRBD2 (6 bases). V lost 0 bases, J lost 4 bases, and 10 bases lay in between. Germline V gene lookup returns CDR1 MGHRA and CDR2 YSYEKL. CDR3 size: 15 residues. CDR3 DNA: TGCGCCAGCAGCCAAGACGCGGGACCGTACAATGAGCAGTTCTTC. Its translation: CASSQDAGPYNEQFF.

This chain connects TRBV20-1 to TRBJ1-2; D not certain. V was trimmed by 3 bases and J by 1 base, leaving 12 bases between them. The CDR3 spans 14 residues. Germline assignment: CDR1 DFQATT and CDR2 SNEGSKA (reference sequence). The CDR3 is CSASSSDFNYGYTF. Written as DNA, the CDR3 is TGCAGTGCTAGTTCGTCAGACTTTAACTATGGCTACACCTTC.

CDR3 sequence: CASSLVTTSGGTQYF. The CDR3, as DNA: TGTGCCAGCAGCTTAGTAACGACTAGCGGGGGTACCCAGTACTTC. This chain links TRBV7-2 with TRBJ2-5; 12 positions match TRBD2. This CDR3 contains 15 residues. Trimming cost V 1 base and J 8 bases; bases outside gene matches: 5. Germline V gives CDR1 SGHTA, CDR2 FQGNSA.

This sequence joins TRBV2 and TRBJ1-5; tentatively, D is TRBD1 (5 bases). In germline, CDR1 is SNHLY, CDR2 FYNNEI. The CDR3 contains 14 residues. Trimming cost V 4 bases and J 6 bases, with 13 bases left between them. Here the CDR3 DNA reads TGTGCCAGCAGTGCAACAGGTGGTACTCAGCCCCAGCATTTT. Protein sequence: CASSATGGTQPQHF.

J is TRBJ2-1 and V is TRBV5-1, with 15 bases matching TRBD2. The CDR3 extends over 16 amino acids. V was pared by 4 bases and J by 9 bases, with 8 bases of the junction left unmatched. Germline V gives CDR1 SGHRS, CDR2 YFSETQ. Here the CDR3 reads CASSLRTSGGALEQFF. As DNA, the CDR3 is TGCGCCAGCAGCCTTAGGACTAGCGGGGGGGCCCTTGAGCAGTTCTTC.

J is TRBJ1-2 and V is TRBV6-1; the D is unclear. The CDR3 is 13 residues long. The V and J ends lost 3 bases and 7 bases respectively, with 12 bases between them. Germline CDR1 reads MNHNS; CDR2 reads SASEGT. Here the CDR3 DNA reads TGTGCCAGCAGTGACCTACTTATTCGTGGCTACACCTTC. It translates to CASSDLLIRGYTF.

The CDR3 spells CSVMAGGSTDTQYF. The CDR3 coding sequence is TGCAGCGTTATGGCGGGGGGGAGCACAGATACGCAGTATTTT. The rearrangement links TRBV29-1 to TRBJ2-3; 9 nucleotides agree with TRBD2. Germline CDR1 and CDR2: SQVTM and ANQGSEA. This CDR3 comprises 14 residues. Losses at the gene ends were 5 bases for V and 0 bases for J; bases not matched to a gene: 3.

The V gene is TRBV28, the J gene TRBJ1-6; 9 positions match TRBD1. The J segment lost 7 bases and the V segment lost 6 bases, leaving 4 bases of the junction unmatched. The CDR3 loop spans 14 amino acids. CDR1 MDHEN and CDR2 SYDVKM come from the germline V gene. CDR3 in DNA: TGTGCCAGCAGGACAGGGGGAGGGAATTCACCCCTCCACTTT. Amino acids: CASRTGGGNSPLHF.

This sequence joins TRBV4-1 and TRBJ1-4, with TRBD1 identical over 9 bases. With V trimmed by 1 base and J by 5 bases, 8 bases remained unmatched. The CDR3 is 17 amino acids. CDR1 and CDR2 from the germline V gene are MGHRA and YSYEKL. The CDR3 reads CASSQGTSGTGNEKLFF. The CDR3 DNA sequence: TGCGCCAGCAGCCAAGGGACCTCCGGGACAGGGAATGAAAAACTGTTTTTT.

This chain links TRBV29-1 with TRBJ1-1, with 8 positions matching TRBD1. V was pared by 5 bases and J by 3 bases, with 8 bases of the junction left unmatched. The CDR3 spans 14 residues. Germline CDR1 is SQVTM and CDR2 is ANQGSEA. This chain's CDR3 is CSVRTQGADTEAFF. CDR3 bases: TGCAGCGTTAGGACCCAGGGGGCGGACACTGAAGCTTTCTTT.

CDR3 protein: CASSEVTGNTEAFF. CDR3 DNA: TGTGCCAGCAGTGAGGTAACAGGGAACACTGAAGCTTTCTTT. The genes are TRBV2 and TRBJ1-1; tentatively, D is TRBD1 (5 bases). Germline lookup yields CDR1 SNHLY and CDR2 FYNNEI. The CDR3 contains 14 residues. V dropped 3 bases and J dropped 1 base, with 9 bases sitting between them.

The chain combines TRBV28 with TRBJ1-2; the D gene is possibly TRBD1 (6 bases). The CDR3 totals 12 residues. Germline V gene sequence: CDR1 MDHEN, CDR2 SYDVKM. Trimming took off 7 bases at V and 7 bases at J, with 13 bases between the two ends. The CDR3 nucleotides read TGTGCCAGCACCGTTATGGGGGCTGGCTACACCTTC. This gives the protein CASTVMGAGYTF.

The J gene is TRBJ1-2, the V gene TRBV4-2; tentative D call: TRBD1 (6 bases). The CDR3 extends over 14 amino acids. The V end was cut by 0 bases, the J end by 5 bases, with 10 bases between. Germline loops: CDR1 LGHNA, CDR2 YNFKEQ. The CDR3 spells CASSQELGTYGYTF. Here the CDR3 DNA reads TGTGCCAGCAGCCAAGAACTTGGGACATATGGCTACACCTTC.

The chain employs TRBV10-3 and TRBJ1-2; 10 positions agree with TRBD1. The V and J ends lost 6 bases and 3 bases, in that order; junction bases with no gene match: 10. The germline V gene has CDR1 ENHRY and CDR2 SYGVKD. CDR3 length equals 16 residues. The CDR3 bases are TGTGCCATCAGAAGCCAAAGGACAGGGGGGGACTATGGCTACACCTTC. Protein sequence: CAIRSQRTGGDYGYTF.